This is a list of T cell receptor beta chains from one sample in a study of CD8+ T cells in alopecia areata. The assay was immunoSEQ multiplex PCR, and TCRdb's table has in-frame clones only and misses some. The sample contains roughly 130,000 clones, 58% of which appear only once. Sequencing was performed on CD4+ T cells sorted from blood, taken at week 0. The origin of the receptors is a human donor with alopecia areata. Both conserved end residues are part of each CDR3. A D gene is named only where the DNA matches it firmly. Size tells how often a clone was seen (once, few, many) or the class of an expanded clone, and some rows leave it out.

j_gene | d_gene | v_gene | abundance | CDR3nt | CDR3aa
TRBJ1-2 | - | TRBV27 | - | TGTGCCAGCAGTACCGGGGGAGGTGGGTCTCACTATGGCTACACCTTC | CASSTGGGGSHYGYTF
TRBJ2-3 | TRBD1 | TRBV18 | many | TGTGCCAGCTCACTAGACAGGGCCACAGATACGCAGTATTTT | CASSLDRATDTQYF
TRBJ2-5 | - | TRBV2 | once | TGTGCCAGCAGTGGGGCGGGTGACTATCAAGAGACCCAGTACTTC | CASSGAGDYQETQYF
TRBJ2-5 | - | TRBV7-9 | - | TGTGCCAGCAGCACAGCGCCAAGGCAAGAGACCCAGTACTTC | CASSTAPRQETQYF
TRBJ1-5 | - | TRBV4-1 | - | TGCGCCAGCAGCCAAGATATCCGGGCAGCCGATAGCAATCAGCCCCAGCATTTT | CASSQDIRAADSNQPQHF
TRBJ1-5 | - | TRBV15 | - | TGTGCCACCAGCAGAGGAGGGGATCAGCCCCAGCATTTT | CATSRGGDQPQHF
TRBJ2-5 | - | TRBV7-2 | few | TGTGCCAGCAGCTTAGTAAGGGACGGCCCTCGAGAGACCCAGTACTTC | CASSLVRDGPRETQYF
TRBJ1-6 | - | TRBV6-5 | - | TGTGCCAGCAGTCGGGAGTCCAGGGTAAACTCACCCCTCCACTTT | CASSRESRVNSPLHF
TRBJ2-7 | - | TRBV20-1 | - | TGCAGTGCTAGTAACGGGGGCGAGCAGTACTTC | CSASNGGEQYF
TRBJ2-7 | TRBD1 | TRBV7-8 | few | TGTGCCAGCAGCTCGGCCGGGACAGGGGGCCCTTCCCACGAGCAGTACTTC | CASSSAGTGGPSHEQYF
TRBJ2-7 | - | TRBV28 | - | TGTGCCAGCAGTTTATTTTCCGAGCAGTACTTC | CASSLFSEQYF
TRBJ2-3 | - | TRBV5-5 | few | TGTGCCAGCAGCCTACTAGCCGTCACAGATACGCAGTATTTT | CASSLLAVTDTQYF
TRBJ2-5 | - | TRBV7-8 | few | TGTGCCAGCAGCTTTTCTAGGGGTGAGGGGACCCAGTACTTC | CASSFSRGEGTQYF
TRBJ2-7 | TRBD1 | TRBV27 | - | TGTGCCAGCAGTTTCCCGGACAGGGACTCCTACGAGCAGTACTTC | CASSFPDRDSYEQYF
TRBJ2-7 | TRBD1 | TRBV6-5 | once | TGTGCCAGCAGACCGGGACAGGGAGCCTACGAGCAGTACTTC | CASRPGQGAYEQYF
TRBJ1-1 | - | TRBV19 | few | TGTGCCAGTCATCGGGGGGGGAACGCGATCTTT | CASHRGGNAIF
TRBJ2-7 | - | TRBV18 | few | TGTGCCAGCTCACTACGGGATTTGCAGTACTTC | CASSLRDLQYF
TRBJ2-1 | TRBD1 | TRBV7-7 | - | TGTGCCAGCAGCGAGGACAGGGGGCCCTACAATGAGCAGTTCTTC | CASSEDRGPYNEQFF
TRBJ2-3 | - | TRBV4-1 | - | TGCGCCAGCAGCCAAGCACTTCCAGATACGCAGTATTTT | CASSQALPDTQYF
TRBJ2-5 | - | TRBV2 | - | TGTGCCAGCACCCCGGATCAAGAGACCCAGTACTTC | CASTPDQETQYF
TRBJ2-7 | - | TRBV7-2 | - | TGTGCCAGCAGCTTAAACCCGGGAGCATACGAGCAGTACTTC | CASSLNPGAYEQYF
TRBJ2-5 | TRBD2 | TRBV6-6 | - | TGTGCCAGCAGTTACTCGAGCGGGGGGGCCGGAGAGACCCAGTACTTC | CASSYSSGGAGETQYF
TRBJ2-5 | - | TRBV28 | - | TGTGCCAGCAGAATACCCCTAGGCGAGACCCAGTACTTC | CASRIPLGETQYF
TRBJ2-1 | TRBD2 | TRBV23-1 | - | TGCGCCAGCAGTCAAGGGCTAGCGGGTGGAGTTTACAATGAGCAGTTCTTC | CASSQGLAGGVYNEQFF
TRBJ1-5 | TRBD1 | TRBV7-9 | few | TGTGCCAGCAGCTCGGGACAGGGGGGTTTGTCCCAGCATTTT | CASSSGQGGLSQHF
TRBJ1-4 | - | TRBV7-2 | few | TGTGCCAGCAGCCCAGGGGAAGGGAATGAAAAACTGTTTTTT | CASSPGEGNEKLFF
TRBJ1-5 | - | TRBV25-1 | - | TGTGCCAGCAGTGCTCCAGGGACGGATCAGCCCCAGCATTTT | CASSAPGTDQPQHF
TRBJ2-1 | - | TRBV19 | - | TGTGCCAGTAATTGGGGGAATAATGAGCAGTTCTTC | CASNWGNNEQFF
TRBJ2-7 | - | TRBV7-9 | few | TGTGCCAGCAGCCCTGGGTGGGACACTTCCTACGAGCAGTACTTC | CASSPGWDTSYEQYF
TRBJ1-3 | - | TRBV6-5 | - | TGTGCCAGCAGCCGGACAGTTTCTGGAAACACCATATATTTT | CASSRTVSGNTIYF
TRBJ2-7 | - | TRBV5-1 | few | TGCGCCAGCAGCTTGAGTTCAGCCTACGAGCAGTACTTC | CASSLSSAYEQYF
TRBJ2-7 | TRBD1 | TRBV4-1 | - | TGCGCCAGCAGCCCGGACAGGGGTTGGCACGAGCAGTACTTC | CASSPDRGWHEQYF
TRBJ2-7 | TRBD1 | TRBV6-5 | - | TGTGCCAGCAGCGGGACAGGGGCCTTCGAGCAGTACTTC | CASSGTGAFEQYF
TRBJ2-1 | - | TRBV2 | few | TGTGCCAGCATAAGGGAGACTCGGAATGAGCAGTTCTTC | CASIRETRNEQFF
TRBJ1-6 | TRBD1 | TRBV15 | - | TGTGCCACCAGCAGACGACAGGGGACCTATAATTCACCCCTCCACTTT | CATSRRQGTYNSPLHF
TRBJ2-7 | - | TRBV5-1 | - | TGCGCCAGCAGCCCCGGGGCGGGGACCTTCTACGAGCAGTACTTC | CASSPGAGTFYEQYF
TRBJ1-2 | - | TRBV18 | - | TGTGCCAGCTCACCACTGGGATCACAGTCTACCTATGGCTACACCTTC | CASSPLGSQSTYGYTF
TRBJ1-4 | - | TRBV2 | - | TGTGCCAGCAGGTGGAGGGGTGAAAAACTGTTTTTT | CASRWRGEKLFF
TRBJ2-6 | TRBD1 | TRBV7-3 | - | TGTGCCAGCAGCCCGACAGGGTTGGGGGCCAACGTCCTGACTTTC | CASSPTGLGANVLTF
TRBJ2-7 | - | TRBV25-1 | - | TGTGCCTCTAAGGGGGTCCGCGAGCAGTACTTC | CASKGVREQYF
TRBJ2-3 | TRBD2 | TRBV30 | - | TGTGCCTGGTTCCGGGGGGCAGATACGCAGTATTTT | CAWFRGADTQYF
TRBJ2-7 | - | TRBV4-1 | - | TGCGCCAGCAGCCAAGGTCAGACGGCCTACGAGCAGTACTTC | CASSQGQTAYEQYF
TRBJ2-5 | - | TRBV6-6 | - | TGTGCCAGCAGCCGCGCTGACACCCAAGAGACCCAGTACTTC | CASSRADTQETQYF
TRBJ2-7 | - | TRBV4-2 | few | TGTGCCAGCAGCCAATGGTTGGATCGGGGGCCCACGTCGGACGAGCAGTACTTC | CASSQWLDRGPTSDEQYF
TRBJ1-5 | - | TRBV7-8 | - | TGTGCCAGCAGCTTCTCGGCAGGCAATCAGCCCCAGCATTTT | CASSFSAGNQPQHF
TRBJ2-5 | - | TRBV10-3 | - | TGTGCCATCAGCACTGAGTACCAAGAGACCCAGTACTTC | CAISTEYQETQYF
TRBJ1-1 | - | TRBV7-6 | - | TGTGCCAGCAGCTTAGAGCCGGGACCCGGGGACACTGAAGCTTTCTTT | CASSLEPGPGDTEAFF
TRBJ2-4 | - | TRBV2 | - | TGTGCCAGCAGTGAGGACGCCGGGGACATTCAGTACTTC | CASSEDAGDIQYF
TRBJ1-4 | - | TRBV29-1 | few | TGCAGCGTCCGGCGGGGGACCGGAGAAAAACTGTTTTTT | CSVRRGTGEKLFF
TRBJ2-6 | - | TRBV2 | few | TGTGCCAGCCGCCAAAGTAGCTCTGGGGCCAACGTCCTGACTTTC | CASRQSSSGANVLTF
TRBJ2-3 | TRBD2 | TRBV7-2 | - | TGTGCCAGCAGCTCCTCTAGCGGGCGGACAGATACGCAGTATTTT | CASSSSSGRTDTQYF
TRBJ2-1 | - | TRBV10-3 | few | TGTGCCATCAGTGAGTCCGGGGAGGTCCCCTACAATGAGCAGTTCTTC | CAISESGEVPYNEQFF
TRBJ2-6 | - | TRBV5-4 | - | TGTGCCAGCAGCCCGAAGGGACGGATCTCTGGGGCCAACGTCCTGACTTTC | CASSPKGRISGANVLTF
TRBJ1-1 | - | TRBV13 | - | TGTGCCAGCAGCTTTGGGCAGGGCAACACTGAAGCTTTCTTT | CASSFGQGNTEAFF
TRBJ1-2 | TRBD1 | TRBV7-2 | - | TGTGCCAGCAGCTTACAGGGGGCGCATCGGGGAGGCTACACCTTC | CASSLQGAHRGGYTF
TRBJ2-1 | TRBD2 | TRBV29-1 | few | TGCAGCGTTGGGACTAGCGGGAGCTCCTACAATGAGCAGTTCTTC | CSVGTSGSSYNEQFF
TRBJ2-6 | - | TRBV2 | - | TGTGCCAGCAGTGAACGGGGGCCCTCTGGGGCCAACGTCCTGACTTTC | CASSERGPSGANVLTF
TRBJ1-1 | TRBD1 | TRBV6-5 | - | TGTGCCAGCAAAAGACAGGGAGTTGGGAACACTGAAGCTTTCTTT | CASKRQGVGNTEAFF